These 10 T cell receptor beta chains share one sample of origin, sequenced in a study of T cell changes during pregnancy in multiple sclerosis. Method: immunoSEQ multiplex PCR; TCRdb's copy keeps in-frame clones and lacks some. The sample has approximately 66,000 clones, around 92% seen once. This material consisted of peripheral blood, taken in the third trimester of pregnancy. The receptors stem from a female donor in good health, enrolled as a control in a pregnancy study.

V and J are TRBV27 and TRBJ2-2, with TRBD1 identical over 8 bases. The CDR3 length is 16 residues. Germline lookup yields CDR1 MNHEY and CDR2 SMNVEV (reference sequence). V trimming: 1 base; J trimming: 6 bases; junction bases outside the gene matches: 7. CDR3 in amino acids: CASSLFGQGWAGELFF. The DNA of the CDR3 is TGTGCCAGCAGTTTATTTGGACAGGGTTGGGCCGGGGAGCTGTTTTTT.

The sample holds one count of this clone. The rearrangement joins TRBV7-9 to TRBJ2-3; 10 bases fit TRBD1. Germline assignment: CDR1 SEHNR and CDR2 FQNEAQ (reference sequence). V lost 4 bases to trimming and J lost 0 bases; unmatched junction nucleotides: 7. The CDR3 spans 17 residues. CDR3 sequence: CASSSLTGGYSTDTQYF. CDR3 in DNA: TGTGCCAGCAGCTCCTTGACAGGGGGCTATAGCACAGATACGCAGTATTTT.

V gene TRBV13 combines with J gene TRBJ1-4; the D gene is possibly TRBD1 (5 bases). Trimming removed 3 bases from V and 10 bases from J, with 12 bases in between. This CDR3 contains 13 residues. Germline V CDR1 and CDR2: PRHDT, FYEKMQ (reference sequence). CDR3 sequence (DNA): TGTGCCAGCAGCTTTTGGGGGGAGGGAAAACTGTTTTTT. Protein: CASSFWGEGKLFF.

The chain couples TRBV5-1 to TRBJ1-4; maybe TRBD1 (5 bases). Germline V lookup: CDR1 SGHRS, CDR2 YFSETQ. The CDR3 covers 13 residues. Trimming pared 6 bases from V and 8 bases from J, leaving 14 bases between. CDR3 sequence reads: CASKSWGGEKLFF. The DNA for the CDR3 is TGCGCCAGCAAATCCTGGGGCGGCGAAAAACTGTTTTTT.

The chain is built from TRBV4-2 and TRBJ2-3; 7 bases line up with TRBD2. Germline assignment: CDR1 LGHNA and CDR2 YNFKEQ. V lost 0 bases, J lost 1 base, and 7 bases stayed unmatched. The CDR3 totals 17 residues. CDR3 bases: TGTGCCAGCAGCCAAGATCGGGCTAGCGGAGGCACAGATACGCAGTATTTT. Translating gives CASSQDRASGGTDTQYF.

The chain combines TRBV18 with TRBJ2-7; TRBD1 matches 9 bases. The V gene's germline CDR1 is KGHSH and CDR2 LQKENI. V was pared by 3 bases and J by 5 bases, with 5 bases of the junction left unmatched. The CDR3 contains 14 residues. The CDR3 coding sequence is TGTGCCAGCTCACCGACGAGGACAGGGGACGAGCAGTACTTC. Translating gives CASSPTRTGDEQYF.

V and J are TRBV7-8 and TRBJ1-4; D is uncertain. The CDR3 loop spans 15 amino acids. Trimming pared 5 bases from V and 0 bases from J, leaving 10 bases between. Germline CDR1 is SGHVS and CDR2 is FQNEAQ. The CDR3 DNA sequence: TGTGCCAGCAGCATACGGCGGACAACTAATGAAAAACTGTTTTTT. Amino acids: CASSIRRTTNEKLFF.

J is TRBJ2-3 and V is TRBV7-9; D is uncertain. V dropped 5 bases and J dropped 4 bases, with 7 bases sitting between them. The CDR3 sequence is 12 residues long. Germline assignment: CDR1 SEHNR and CDR2 FQNEAQ (reference sequence). CDR3 sequence reads: CASSQWSDTQYF. The CDR3 DNA follows: TGTGCCAGCAGCCAGTGGTCAGATACGCAGTATTTT.

The rearrangement uses TRBV6-6 and TRBJ2-1; D perhaps matches TRBD2 (5 bases). The V end lost 0 bases, the J end lost 6 bases, and 9 bases lay between the germline ends. CDR1 and CDR2 (germline): MNHNY, SVGAGI (reference sequence). This CDR3 region has 14 residues. Here the CDR3 DNA reads TGTGCCAGCAGTTACTCATCGCGGGTCAATGAGCAGTTCTTC. Amino acids: CASSYSSRVNEQFF.

The chain joins TRBV15 to TRBJ2-1; 15 nucleotides agree with TRBD2. The CDR3 runs 16 residues. In germline, CDR1 is LNHNV, CDR2 YYDKDF (reference sequence). J lost 9 bases, V lost 5 bases, and 8 bases had no gene match. CDR3 coding DNA: TGTGCCACCAGCGGGGGACTAGCGGGAGGTAAGCGTGAGCAGTTCTTC. It codes for CATSGGLAGGKREQFF.